This T cell receptor beta chain was found in a study of blood T cell repertoires in COVID-19. Study summary: Acute-phase and convalescent COVID-19 samples originated in the United States, Italy and Spain. Sources were T cells, B-cell-depleted T cells, or PBMCs; the material itself was cDNA or gDNA.

Some clones are missing from TCRdb's copy, which holds only in-frame ones; the method was immunoSEQ multiplex PCR. In the table there are over 400,000 clones, 75% to 90% of which are singletons. The CDR3 has 16 amino acids. Germline loops: CDR1 SGDLS, CDR2 YYNGEE. The V and J ends lost 4 bases and 3 bases, in that order; junction bases with no gene match: 9. Source material: peripheral blood. This chain uses TRBV9 with TRBJ1-4; 7 positions match TRBD1. The TCR was taken from a human donor in a cohort sampled during active COVID-19. The CDR3 loop reads CASSSGKGASNEKLFF. The CDR3 region has the DNA TGTGCCAGCAGCTCAGGGAAGGGGGCCTCTAATGAAAAACTGTTTTTT.